This TCR beta chain comes out of a study of Ad26.COV2.S vaccination and SARS-CoV-2 variants. Findings of the study overall: Vaccine recipients surpassed placebo recipients in spike-specific TCR breadth.

Treatment noted: 15 to 20 received Ad26.COV2.S at low or high dose, single or two shots; about 5 received placebo; per-sample allocation not given. It was on day 63 after the first vaccine or placebo injection that samples were taken. Here immunoSEQ multiplex PCR was the method, and the copy in TCRdb shows in-frame clones only, minus some. The data hold over 250,000 clones, with about 89% observed a single time. The germline gives CDR1 SNHLY, CDR2 FYNNEI. V shed 8 bases, J shed 2 bases, and the junction held 7 bases outside the gene matches. The CDR3 runs to 15 residues. With respect to this clone: The antigen is unknown.

J is TRBJ1-5 and V is TRBV2; 9 positions match TRBD1. Sequenced here: peripheral blood, sampled in a trial of Ad26.COV2.S vaccine versus placebo. This clonotype was sampled from a person aged 18-65 years who received the Ad26.COV2.S COVID-19 vaccine or a placebo. The CDR3 region has the DNA TGTGCCAGCGGGACAGGGAAAGGTGGCAATCAGCCCCAGCATTTT. This codes for CASGTGKGGNQPQHF.